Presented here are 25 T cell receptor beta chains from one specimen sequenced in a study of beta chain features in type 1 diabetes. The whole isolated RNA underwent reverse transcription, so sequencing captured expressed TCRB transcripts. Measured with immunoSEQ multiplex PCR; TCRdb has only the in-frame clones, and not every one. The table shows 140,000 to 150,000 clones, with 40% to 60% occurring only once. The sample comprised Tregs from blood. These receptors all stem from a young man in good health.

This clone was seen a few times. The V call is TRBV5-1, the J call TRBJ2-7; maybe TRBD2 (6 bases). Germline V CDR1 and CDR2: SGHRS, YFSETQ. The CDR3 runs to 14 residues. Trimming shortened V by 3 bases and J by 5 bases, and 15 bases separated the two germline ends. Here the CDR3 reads CASSSGVTGDEQYF. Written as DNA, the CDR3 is TGCGCCAGCAGCTCGGGGGTTACTGGAGACGAGCAGTACTTC.

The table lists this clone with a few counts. This CDR3 is CASSYLGQGLYYEQYF. The CDR3 DNA reads as TGTGCCAGCAGTTACTTGGGACAGGGCCTATACTACGAGCAGTACTTC. V and J are TRBV6-5 and TRBJ2-7, with 9 bases aligning to TRBD1. This CDR3 contains 16 residues. Germline CDR1 reads MNHEY; CDR2 reads SVGAGI. Trimming took 1 base from V and 3 from J; bases not matched to a gene: 7.

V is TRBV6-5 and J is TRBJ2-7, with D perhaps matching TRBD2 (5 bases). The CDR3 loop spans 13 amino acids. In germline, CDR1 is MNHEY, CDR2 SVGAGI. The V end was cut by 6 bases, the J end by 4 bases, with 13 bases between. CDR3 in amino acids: CASRGARKYEQYF. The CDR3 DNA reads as TGTGCCAGCAGGGGAGCTAGGAAGTACGAGCAGTACTTC.

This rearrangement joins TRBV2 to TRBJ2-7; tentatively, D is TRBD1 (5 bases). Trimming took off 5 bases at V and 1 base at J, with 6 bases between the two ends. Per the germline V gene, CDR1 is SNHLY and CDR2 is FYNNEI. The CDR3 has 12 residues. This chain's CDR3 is CASSTGSYEQYF. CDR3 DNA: TGTGCCAGCAGTACAGGTTCCTACGAGCAGTACTTC.

The CDR3 coding sequence is TGTGCCAGCAGTGAAAGACAGGGGAGTTTTAATCCCCAGCATTTT. This gives the protein CASSERQGSFNPQHF. This chain joins TRBV2 and TRBJ1-5; 8 bases fit TRBD1. Germline CDR1 is SNHLY and CDR2 is FYNNEI. CDR3 size: 15 residues. With 2 bases clipped from V and 10 bases from J, the junction kept 10 bases outside the gene matches.

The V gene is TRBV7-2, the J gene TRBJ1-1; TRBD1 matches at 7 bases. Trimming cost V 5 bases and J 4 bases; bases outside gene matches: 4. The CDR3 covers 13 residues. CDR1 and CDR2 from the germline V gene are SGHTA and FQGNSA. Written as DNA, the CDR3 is TGTGCCAGCAGCCCCGACAGGGCCACTGAAGCTTTCTTT. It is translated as CASSPDRATEAFF.

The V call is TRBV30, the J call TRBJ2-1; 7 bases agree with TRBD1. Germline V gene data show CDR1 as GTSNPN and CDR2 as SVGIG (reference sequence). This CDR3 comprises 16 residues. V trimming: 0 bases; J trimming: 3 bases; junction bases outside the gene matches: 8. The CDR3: CAWSVRGRGYYNEQFF. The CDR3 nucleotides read TGTGCCTGGAGTGTACGAGGCAGGGGGTACTACAATGAGCAGTTCTTC.

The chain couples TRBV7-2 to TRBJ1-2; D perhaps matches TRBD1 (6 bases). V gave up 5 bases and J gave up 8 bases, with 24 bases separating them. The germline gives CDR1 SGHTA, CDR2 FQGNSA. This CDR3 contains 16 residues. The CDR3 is CASSQGMGASIGGYTF. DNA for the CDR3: TGTGCCAGCAGCCAGGGGATGGGGGCCTCAATCGGGGGCTACACCTTC.

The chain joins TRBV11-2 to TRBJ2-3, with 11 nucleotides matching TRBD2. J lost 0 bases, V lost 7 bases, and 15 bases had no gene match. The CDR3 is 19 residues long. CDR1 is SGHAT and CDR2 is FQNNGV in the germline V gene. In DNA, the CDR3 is TGTGCCAGCACCTTCTTAGCGGGAGGGAGCCCAGTTAGCACAGATACGCAGTATTTT. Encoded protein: CASTFLAGGSPVSTDTQYF.

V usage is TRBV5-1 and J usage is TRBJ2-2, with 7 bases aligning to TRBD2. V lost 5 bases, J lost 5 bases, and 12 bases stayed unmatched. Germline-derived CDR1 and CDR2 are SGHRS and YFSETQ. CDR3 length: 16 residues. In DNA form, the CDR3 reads TGCGCCAGCAGTCGAATGGGCGGGGGTTATACCGGGGAGCTGTTTTTT. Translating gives CASSRMGGGYTGELFF. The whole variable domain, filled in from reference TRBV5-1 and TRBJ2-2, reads KAGVTQTPRYLIKTRGQQVTLSCSPISGHRSVSWYQQTPGQGLQFLFEYFSETQRNKGNFPGRFSGRQFSNSRSEMNVSTLELGDSALYLCASSRMGGGYTGELFFGEGSRLTVL.

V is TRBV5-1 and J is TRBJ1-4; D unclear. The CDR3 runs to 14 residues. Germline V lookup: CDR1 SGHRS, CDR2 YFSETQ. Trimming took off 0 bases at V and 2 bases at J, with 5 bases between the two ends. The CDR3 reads CASSLDSTNEKLFF. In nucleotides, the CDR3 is TGCGCCAGCAGCTTGGACAGCACTAATGAAAAACTGTTTTTT.

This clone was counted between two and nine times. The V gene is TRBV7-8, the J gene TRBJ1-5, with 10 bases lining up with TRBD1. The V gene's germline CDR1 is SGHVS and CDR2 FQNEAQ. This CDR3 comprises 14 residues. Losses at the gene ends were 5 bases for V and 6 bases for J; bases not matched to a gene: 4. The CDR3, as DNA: TGTGCCAGCAGCGAGACAGGGGGCTTTCAGCCCCAGCATTTT. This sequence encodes CASSETGGFQPQHF.

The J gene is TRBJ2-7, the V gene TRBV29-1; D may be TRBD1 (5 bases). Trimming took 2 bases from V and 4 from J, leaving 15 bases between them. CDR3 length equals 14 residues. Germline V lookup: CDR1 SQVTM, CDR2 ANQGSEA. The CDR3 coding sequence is TGCAGCGTTGAAAAACAGGAAGGTAAATACGAGCAGTACTTC. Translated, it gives CSVEKQEGKYEQYF.

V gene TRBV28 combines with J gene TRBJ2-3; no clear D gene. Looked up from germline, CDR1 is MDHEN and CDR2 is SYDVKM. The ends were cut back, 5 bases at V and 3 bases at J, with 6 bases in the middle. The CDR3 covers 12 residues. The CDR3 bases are TGTGCCAGCAGTCCCAATACAGATACGCAGTATTTT. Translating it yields CASSPNTDTQYF.

The CDR3 reads CASSTTGPSGANVLTF. DNA for the CDR3: TGTGCCAGTAGTACCACAGGGCCCTCTGGGGCCAACGTCCTGACTTTC. The J gene is TRBJ2-6, the V gene TRBV19; D is possibly TRBD1 (6 bases). The CDR3 runs to 16 residues. V lost 4 bases and J lost 0, with 10 bases in between. Germline V gene lookup returns CDR1 LNHDA and CDR2 SQIVND (reference sequence).

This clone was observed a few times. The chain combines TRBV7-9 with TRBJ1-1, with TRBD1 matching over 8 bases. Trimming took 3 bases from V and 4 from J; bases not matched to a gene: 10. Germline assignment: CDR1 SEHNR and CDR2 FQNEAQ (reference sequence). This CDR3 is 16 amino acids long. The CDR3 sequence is CASSFTQGALSTEAFF. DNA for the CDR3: TGTGCCAGCAGCTTTACTCAGGGGGCCTTGAGCACTGAAGCTTTCTTT.

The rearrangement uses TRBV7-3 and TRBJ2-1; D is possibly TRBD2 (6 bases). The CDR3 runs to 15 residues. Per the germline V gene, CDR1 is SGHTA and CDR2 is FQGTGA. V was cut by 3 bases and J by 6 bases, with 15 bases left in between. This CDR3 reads CASSFPGLRGNEQFF. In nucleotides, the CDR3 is TGTGCCAGCAGCTTCCCGGGACTGCGAGGCAATGAGCAGTTCTTC. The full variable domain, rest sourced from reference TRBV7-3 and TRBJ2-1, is GAGVSQTPSNKVTEKGKYVELRCDPISGHTALYWYRQSLGQGPEFLIYFQGTGAADDSGLPNDRFFAVRPEGSVSTLKIQRTERGDSAVYLCASSFPGLRGNEQFFGPGTRLTVL.

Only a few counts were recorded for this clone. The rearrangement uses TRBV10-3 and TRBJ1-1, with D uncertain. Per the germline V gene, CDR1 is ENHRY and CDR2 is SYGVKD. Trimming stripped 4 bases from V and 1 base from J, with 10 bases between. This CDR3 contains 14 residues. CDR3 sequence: CAISVGQKNTEAFF. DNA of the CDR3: TGTGCCATCAGTGTTGGGCAGAAGAACACTGAAGCTTTCTTT.

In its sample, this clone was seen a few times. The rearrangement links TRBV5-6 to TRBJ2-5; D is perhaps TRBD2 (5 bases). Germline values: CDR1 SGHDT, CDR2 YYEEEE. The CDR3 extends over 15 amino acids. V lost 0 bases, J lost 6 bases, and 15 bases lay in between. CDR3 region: CASSLDIEGWKTQYF. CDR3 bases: TGTGCCAGCAGCTTGGACATCGAGGGTTGGAAGACCCAGTACTTC.

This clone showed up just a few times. CDR3 residues: CASSQELIGQVLTYEQYF. The CDR3 DNA sequence: TGCGCCAGCAGCCAGGAACTCATCGGACAGGTATTAACCTACGAGCAGTACTTC. The genes are TRBV4-3 and TRBJ2-7; 7 bases agree with TRBD1. Germline V lookup: CDR1 LGHNA, CDR2 YSLEER. The CDR3 runs to 18 residues. Trimming took 3 bases from V and 2 from J; bases not matched to a gene: 16.

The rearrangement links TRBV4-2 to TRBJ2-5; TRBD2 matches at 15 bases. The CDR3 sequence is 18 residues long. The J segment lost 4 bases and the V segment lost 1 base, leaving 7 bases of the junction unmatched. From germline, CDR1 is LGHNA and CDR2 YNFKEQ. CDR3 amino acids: CASSQGSPGLAGGETQYF. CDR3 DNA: TGTGCCAGCAGCCAAGGTTCCCCGGGACTAGCGGGAGGAGAGACCCAGTACTTC.

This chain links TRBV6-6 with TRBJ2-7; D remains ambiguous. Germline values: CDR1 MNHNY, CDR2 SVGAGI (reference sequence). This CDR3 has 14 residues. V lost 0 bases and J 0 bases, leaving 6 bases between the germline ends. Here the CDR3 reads CASSYSASSYEQYF. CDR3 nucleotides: TGTGCCAGCAGTTACTCGGCCTCCTCCTACGAGCAGTACTTC.

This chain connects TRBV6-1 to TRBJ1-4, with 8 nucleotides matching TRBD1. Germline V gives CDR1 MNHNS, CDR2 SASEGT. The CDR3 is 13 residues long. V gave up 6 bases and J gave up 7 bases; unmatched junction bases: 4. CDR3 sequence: CASSQDRGEKLFF. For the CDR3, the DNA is TGTGCCAGCAGCCAAGACAGGGGTGAAAAACTGTTTTTT.

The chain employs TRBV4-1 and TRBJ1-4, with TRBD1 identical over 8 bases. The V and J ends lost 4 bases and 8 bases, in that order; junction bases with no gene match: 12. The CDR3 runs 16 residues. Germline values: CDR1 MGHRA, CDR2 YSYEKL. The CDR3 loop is CASSLSRQGADEKLFF. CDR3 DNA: TGCGCCAGCAGCCTTTCCCGGCAGGGGGCGGACGAAAAACTGTTTTTT.

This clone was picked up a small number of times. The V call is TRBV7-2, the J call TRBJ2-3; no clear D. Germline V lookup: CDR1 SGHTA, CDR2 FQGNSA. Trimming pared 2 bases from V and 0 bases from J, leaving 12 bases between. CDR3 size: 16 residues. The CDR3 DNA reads TGTGCCAGCAGCTTACTAGGATTGCTGAGCACAGATACGCAGTATTTT. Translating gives CASSLLGLLSTDTQYF.